The 12 T cell receptor beta chains presented below share a single source sample, sequenced in a study of cytomegalovirus exposure and HLA in healthy donors. In the PCR, 60 Vbeta and 13 Jbeta primers were used. TCRdb's copy holds only in-frame clones and misses some; the assay was immunoSEQ multiplex PCR. The sample lists approximately 100,000 clones, more than 75% occurring once. Sequences were obtained from PBMCs. These receptor sequences come from a woman between 50 and 59 years old in good health and CMV-seropositive.

V is TRBV29-1 and J is TRBJ2-6; 9 positions match TRBD1. The germline V gene encodes CDR1 SQVTM and CDR2 ANQGSEA. CDR3 length: 16 amino acids. V dropped 7 bases and J dropped 0; count of bases not matched to a gene: 7. CDR3 sequence (DNA): TGCAGCGCCTCCGGGACAGGGATCTCTGGGGCCAACGTCCTGACTTTC. Its protein product is CSASGTGISGANVLTF.

V usage is TRBV6-6 and J usage is TRBJ1-1, with D uncertain. With 0 bases removed from V and 1 base from J, the gap between germline ends came to 6 bases. Germline CDR1 reads MNHNY; CDR2 reads SVGAGI (reference sequence). The CDR3 consists of 14 residues. This CDR3 reads CASSYSIPNTEAFF. The CDR3 DNA is TGTGCCAGCAGTTACTCCATTCCGAACACTGAAGCTTTCTTT.

The table lists this clone with a few counts. The rearrangement links TRBV29-1 to TRBJ1-4; 9 bases are shared with TRBD1. The CDR3 has 13 residues. The V gene end was trimmed by 6 bases and the J gene end by 12 bases; junction bases not matched to a gene: 11. Germline values: CDR1 SQVTM, CDR2 ANQGSEA. The CDR3 is CSVAPGQGTQLFF. The CDR3 DNA is TGCAGCGTCGCTCCGGGACAGGGAACTCAACTGTTTTTT.

V and J are TRBV5-4 and TRBJ1-2, with D uncertain. Germline V gives CDR1 SGHNT, CDR2 YYREEE (reference sequence). The V and J ends lost 3 bases and 8 bases respectively, with 17 bases between them. The CDR3 runs 14 residues. CDR3 coding DNA: TGTGCCAGCAGCTCCTCTCTAGCAGGTTGGGGCTACACCTTC. Protein: CASSSSLAGWGYTF.

The chain uses TRBV15 and TRBJ2-5; D may be TRBD2 (6 bases). This CDR3 contains 14 residues. From germline, CDR1 is LNHNV and CDR2 YYDKDF (reference sequence). V lost 4 bases to trimming and J lost 5 bases, with 14 bases between them. CDR3 amino acids: CATSTRGGGETQYF. In nucleotides, the CDR3 is TGTGCCACCAGCACTCGGGGAGGAGGGGAGACCCAGTACTTC. Filled out from reference TRBV15 and TRBJ2-5, the complete variable domain reads DAMVIQNPRYQVTQFGKPVTLSCSQTLNHNVMYWYQQKSSQAPKLLFHYYDKDFNNEADTPDNFQSRRPNTSFCFLDIRSPGLGDTAMYLCATSTRGGGETQYFGPGTRLLVL.

The rearrangement joins TRBV7-9 to TRBJ2-1, with a possible D match to TRBD2 (6 bases). There are 14 residues in the CDR3. The V and J ends lost 8 bases and 6 bases respectively, with 17 bases between them. Germline CDR1 SEHNR, CDR2 FQNEAQ (reference sequence). The CDR3 coding sequence is TGTGCCAGCTGGAGGGGTATAATTAGCAATGAGCAGTTCTTC. Amino acids: CASWRGIISNEQFF.

The chain carries TRBV5-5 and TRBJ2-1; 13 bases are shared with TRBD2. CDR3 length: 16 residues. Trimming removed 0 bases from V and 6 bases from J; junction bases left unmatched: 3. CDR1 is SGHKS, CDR2 YYEKEE, per germline (reference sequence). CDR3 protein: CASSLGLAGGINEQFF. CDR3 nucleotide sequence: TGTGCCAGCAGCTTGGGACTAGCGGGGGGCATCAATGAGCAGTTCTTC.

This clone was seen only a few times. This chain connects TRBV30 to TRBJ2-5; 11 nucleotides line up with TRBD2. V lost 3 bases, J lost 1 base, and 10 bases stayed unmatched. This CDR3 is built from 17 residues. Per the germline V gene, CDR1 is GTSNPN and CDR2 is SVGIG (reference sequence). The CDR3 DNA sequence: TGTGCCTGGAGAAACGGATGGACTAGCGGGTCCCAAGAGACCCAGTACTTC. Its protein product is CAWRNGWTSGSQETQYF.

The chain combines TRBV6-6 with TRBJ1-2; 7 bases fit TRBD1. The CDR3 is 15 residues long. Germline loops: CDR1 MNHNY, CDR2 SVGAGI (reference sequence). Unmatched junction bases numbered 15, after V lost 0 bases and J lost 14 bases. The CDR3 nucleotides are TGTGCCAGCAGTTACTCTGGTTCGGGACAGCCTAATACAACCTTC. Translated, it gives CASSYSGSGQPNTTF.

This clone occurred once. The chain carries TRBV4-1 and TRBJ1-1; TRBD1 might be the D (5 bases). The germline V gene has CDR1 MGHRA and CDR2 YSYEKL. Trimming removed 0 bases from V and 1 base from J, with 12 bases in between. This CDR3 spans 16 amino acids. The CDR3 nucleotides read TGCGCCAGCAGCCAAGATTTCGGCAGGGCGAACACTGAAGCTTTCTTT. Its protein product is CASSQDFGRANTEAFF.

CDR3 amino acids: CASSVEQFSGNTIYF. DNA for the CDR3: TGTGCCAGCAGCGTAGAACAATTCTCTGGAAACACCATATATTTT. The chain is built from TRBV9 and TRBJ1-3; D remains unclear. The V gene lost 0 bases and the J gene lost 0 bases, with 7 bases spanning the gap. The CDR3 is 15 residues long. The germline gives CDR1 SGDLS, CDR2 YYNGEE.

This chain links TRBV5-8 with TRBJ2-5; possible D gene TRBD2, 6 bases. The germline V gene encodes CDR1 SGHTS and CDR2 YDEGEE. The CDR3 runs 13 residues. Deletions cut 7 bases from V and 5 bases from J, with 15 bases between. CDR3 protein: CASGRDGGETQYF. The CDR3 DNA sequence: TGTGCCAGCGGCCGGGACGGAGGGGAGACCCAGTACTTC.